This is a list of T cell receptor beta chains from one sample in a study of blood T cell repertoires in COVID-19. Clones were read by immunoSEQ multiplex PCR, and TCRdb kept only the in-frame ones, dropping some. Of about 110,000 clones in the sample, nearly 90% are singletons; the top ten hold 4.8%. Sequences were obtained from peripheral blood. The receptors stem from a human donor in a cohort sampled during active COVID-19. CDR3s include the opening cysteine and the closing phenylalanine or tryptophan.

CDR3: CASTRDRGRQAFF; J: TRBJ1-1; V: TRBV19
CDR3: CASSRGQYATNEKLFF; J: TRBJ1-4; V: TRBV5-1
CDR3: CSVEELGGEAFF; J: TRBJ1-1; V: TRBV29-1
CDR3: CASSQVTRGTEAFF; J: TRBJ1-1; V: TRBV4-1
CDR3: CASSLAGSYEQYF; J: TRBJ2-7; V: TRBV5-1
CDR3: CASSLGWLAGPKTEYEQYF; J: TRBJ2-7; V: TRBV13
CDR3: CASSRTPIEGLVAFF; J: TRBJ1-1; V: TRBV11-2
CDR3: CASSGGQGRNEQFF; J: TRBJ2-1; V: TRBV6-5
CDR3: CASSRSGGATYNEQFF; J: TRBJ2-1; V: TRBV7-9
CDR3: CASSLLVNSGTEAFF; J: TRBJ1-1; V: TRBV7-9
CDR3: CATSDLQPDRDKGSYNEQFF; J: TRBJ2-1; V: TRBV24-1
CDR3: CASTGGQVGNTIYF; J: TRBJ1-3; V: TRBV19
CDR3: CASSPGVQGKLFF; J: TRBJ1-4; V: TRBV5-6
CDR3: CASSLSTDKFYGYTF; J: TRBJ1-2; V: TRBV5-1
CDR3: CASSLGGGRDTGELFF; J: TRBJ2-2; V: TRBV7-7
CDR3: CASSYRGRGQPQHF; J: TRBJ1-5; V: TRBV6-6
CDR3: CASTPSQTTTEAFF; J: TRBJ1-1; V: TRBV19
CDR3: CASSLETGSLHF; J: TRBJ1-6; V: TRBV11-2
CDR3: CASSPWGRDNPYEQYF; J: TRBJ2-7; V: TRBV7-9
CDR3: CASKSKTGPHYEQYF; J: TRBJ2-7; V: TRBV2
CDR3: CASSLVLAGGQETQYF; J: TRBJ2-5; V: TRBV5-1
CDR3: CASSYSYTDRGPGSNQPQHF; J: TRBJ1-5; V: TRBV6-2/TRBV6-3
CDR3: CASSFARGGTGELFF; J: TRBJ2-2; V: TRBV7-9
CDR3: CASSLEAGYEQYF; J: TRBJ2-7; V: TRBV7-2
CDR3: CAWSARARQPQHF; J: TRBJ1-5; V: TRBV30
CDR3: CAIRTDRGYTGELFF; J: TRBJ2-2; V: TRBV10-3
CDR3: CASSFTGTDTQYF; J: TRBJ2-3; V: TRBV7-2
CDR3: CASSLAPQQGDTQYF; J: TRBJ2-3; V: TRBV5-8
CDR3: CASSPTTGINIQYF; J: TRBJ2-4; V: TRBV5-1
CDR3: CASRTPNTEAFF; J: TRBJ1-1; V: TRBV19
CDR3: CASSLTERDATNEKLFF; J: TRBJ1-4; V: TRBV5-1
CDR3: CASSQATYGYTF; J: TRBJ1-2; V: TRBV3-1/TRBV3-2
CDR3: CASSEGHPSQSISF; J: TRBJ2-7; V: TRBV6-1
CDR3: CASRTDRNTEAFF; J: TRBJ1-1; V: TRBV4-2
CDR3: CASSLSRSYGYTF; J: TRBJ1-2; V: TRBV28
CDR3: CASRTGTSNTEAFF; J: TRBJ1-1; V: TRBV7-2
CDR3: CASSQLAGAGEQYF; J: TRBJ2-7; V: TRBV6-2/TRBV6-3
CDR3: CASSPGGQRYEQYF; J: TRBJ2-7; V: TRBV5-1
CDR3: CAISESALYEQYF; J: TRBJ2-7; V: TRBV10-3
CDR3: CASSSRGAGGTTDTQYF; J: TRBJ2-3; V: TRBV7-3
CDR3: CASSVGLAGTYEQYF; J: TRBJ2-7; V: TRBV9
CDR3: CASSVGQGAEAFF; J: TRBJ1-1; V: TRBV5-1
CDR3: CASSSRDTMHPYEQYF; J: TRBJ2-7; V: TRBV28
CDR3: CASSQSRGHGGSSQETQYF; J: TRBJ2-5; V: TRBV4-3
CDR3: CASSQDRTSGKMAGELFF; J: TRBJ2-2; V: TRBV3-1/TRBV3-2
CDR3: CASSQGGVQETQYF; J: TRBJ2-5; V: TRBV28
CDR3: CASSEDRGRGEAFF; J: TRBJ1-1; V: TRBV5-1
CDR3: CASSLGQGGGTGELFF; J: TRBJ2-2; V: TRBV7-9
CDR3: CSVLQGADIQYF; J: TRBJ2-4; V: TRBV29-1